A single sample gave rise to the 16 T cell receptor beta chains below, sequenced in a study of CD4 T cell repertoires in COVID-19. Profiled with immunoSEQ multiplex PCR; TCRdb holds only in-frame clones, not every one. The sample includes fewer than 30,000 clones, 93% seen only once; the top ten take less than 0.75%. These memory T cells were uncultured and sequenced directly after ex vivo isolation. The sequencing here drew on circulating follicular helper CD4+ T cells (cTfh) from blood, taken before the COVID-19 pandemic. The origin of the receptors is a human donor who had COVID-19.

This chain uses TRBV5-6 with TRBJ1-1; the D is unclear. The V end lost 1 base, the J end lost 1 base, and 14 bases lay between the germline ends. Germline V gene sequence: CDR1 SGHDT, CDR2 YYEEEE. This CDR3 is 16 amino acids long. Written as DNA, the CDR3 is TGTGCCAGCAGCTTGTATGTGGCGGGAGGGAACACTGAAGCTTTCTTT. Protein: CASSLYVAGGNTEAFF.

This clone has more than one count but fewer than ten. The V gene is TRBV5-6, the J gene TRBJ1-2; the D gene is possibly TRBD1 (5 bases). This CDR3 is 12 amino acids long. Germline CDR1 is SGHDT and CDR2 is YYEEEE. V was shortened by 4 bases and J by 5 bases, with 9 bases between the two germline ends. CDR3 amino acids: CASSRTRYGYTF. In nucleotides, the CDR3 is TGTGCCAGCAGCCGGACACGTTATGGCTACACCTTC.

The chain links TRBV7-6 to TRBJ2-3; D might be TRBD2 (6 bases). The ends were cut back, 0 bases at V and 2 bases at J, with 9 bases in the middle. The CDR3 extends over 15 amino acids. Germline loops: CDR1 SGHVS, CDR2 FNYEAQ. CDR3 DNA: TGTGCCAGCAGCTTAGCGGGCGGGATCACAGATACGCAGTATTTT. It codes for CASSLAGGITDTQYF.

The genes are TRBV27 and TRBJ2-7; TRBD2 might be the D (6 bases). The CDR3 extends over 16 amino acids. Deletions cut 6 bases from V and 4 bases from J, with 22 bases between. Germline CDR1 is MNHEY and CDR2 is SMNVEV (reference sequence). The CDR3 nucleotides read TGTGCCAGCAGCCTATCGGAGCGGGTCAGGTCATACGAGCAGTACTTC. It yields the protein CASSLSERVRSYEQYF.

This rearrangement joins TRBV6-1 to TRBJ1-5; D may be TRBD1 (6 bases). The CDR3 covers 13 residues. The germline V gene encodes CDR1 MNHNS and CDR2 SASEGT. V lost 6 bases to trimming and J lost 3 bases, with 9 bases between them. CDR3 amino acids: CASRQGPNQPQHF. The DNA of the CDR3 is TGTGCCAGCAGACAGGGTCCCAATCAGCCCCAGCATTTT.

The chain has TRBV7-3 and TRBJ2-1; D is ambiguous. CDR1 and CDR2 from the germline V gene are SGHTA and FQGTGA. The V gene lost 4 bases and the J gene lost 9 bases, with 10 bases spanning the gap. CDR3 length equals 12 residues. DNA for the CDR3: TGTGCCAGCAGCTCACCCCCCGGTGAGCAGTTCTTC. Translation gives CASSSPPGEQFF.

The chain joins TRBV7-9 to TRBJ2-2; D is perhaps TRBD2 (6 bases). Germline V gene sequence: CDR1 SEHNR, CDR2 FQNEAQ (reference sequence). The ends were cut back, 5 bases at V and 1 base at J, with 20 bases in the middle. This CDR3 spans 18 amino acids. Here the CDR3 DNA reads TGTGCCAGCAGCATCCAGGTCGGCGGGGCCATGAACACCGGGGAGCTGTTTTTT. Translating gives CASSIQVGGAMNTGELFF.

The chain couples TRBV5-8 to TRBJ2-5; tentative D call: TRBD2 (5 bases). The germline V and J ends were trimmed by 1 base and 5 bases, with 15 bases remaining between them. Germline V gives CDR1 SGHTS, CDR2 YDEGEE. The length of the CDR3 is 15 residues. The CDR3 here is CASSLSGSIMETQYF. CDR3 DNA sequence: TGTGCCAGCAGCTTGTCGGGGAGTATAATGGAGACCCAGTACTTC.

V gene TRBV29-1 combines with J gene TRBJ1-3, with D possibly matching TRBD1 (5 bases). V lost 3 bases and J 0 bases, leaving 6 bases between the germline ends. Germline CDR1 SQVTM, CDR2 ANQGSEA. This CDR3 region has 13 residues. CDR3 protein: CSVDDSSGNTIYF. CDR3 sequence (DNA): TGCAGCGTTGATGACAGCTCTGGAAACACCATATATTTT.

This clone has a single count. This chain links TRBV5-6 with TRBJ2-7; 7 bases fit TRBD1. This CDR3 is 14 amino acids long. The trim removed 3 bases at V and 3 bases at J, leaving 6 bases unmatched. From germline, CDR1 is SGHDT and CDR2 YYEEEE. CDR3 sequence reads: CASSSTTGIYEQYF. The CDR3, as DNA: TGTGCCAGCAGCTCCACGACAGGGATCTACGAGCAGTACTTC.

CDR3 in DNA: TGCGCCAGCAGTGGTGGACTAGCGGGATTCTACGAGCAGTACTTC. It is translated as CASSGGLAGFYEQYF. The chain is built from TRBV10-1 and TRBJ2-7, with TRBD2 matching over 12 bases. Unmatched junction bases numbered 4, after V lost 4 bases and J lost 3 bases. The CDR3 runs to 15 residues. Germline CDR1 WNHNN, CDR2 SYGVQD (reference sequence).

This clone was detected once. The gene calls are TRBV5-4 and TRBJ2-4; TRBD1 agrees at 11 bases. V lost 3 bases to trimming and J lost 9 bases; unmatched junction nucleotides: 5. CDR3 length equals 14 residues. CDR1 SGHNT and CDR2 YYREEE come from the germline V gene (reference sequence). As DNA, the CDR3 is TGTGCCAGCAGCTCTGCCGGGACAGGGGGCATTCAGTACTTC. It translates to CASSSAGTGGIQYF. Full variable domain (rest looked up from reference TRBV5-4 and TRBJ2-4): ETGVTQSPTHLIKTRGQQVTLRCSSQSGHNTVSWYQQALGQGPQFIFQYYREEENGRGNFPPRFSGLQFPNYSSELNVNALELDDSALYLCASSSAGTGGIQYFGAGTRLSVL.

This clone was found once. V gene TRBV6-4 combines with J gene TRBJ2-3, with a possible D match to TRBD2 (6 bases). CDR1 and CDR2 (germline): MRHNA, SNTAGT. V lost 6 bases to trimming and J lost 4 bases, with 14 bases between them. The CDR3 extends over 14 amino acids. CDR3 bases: TGTGCCAGCAGGCGCGACGGGAGCGCAGATACGCAGTATTTT. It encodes CASRRDGSADTQYF.

CDR3 sequence: CASSMLRADYGYTF. The CDR3, as DNA: TGTGCCAGTAGTATGTTGAGGGCAGATTATGGCTACACCTTC. V gene TRBV19 combines with J gene TRBJ1-2; no definite D call. Germline V CDR1 and CDR2: LNHDA, SQIVND (reference sequence). V dropped 3 bases and J dropped 5 bases, with 13 bases sitting between them. The CDR3 is 14 amino acids.

The CDR3 protein is CASSHGDSTKNIQYF. In DNA form, the CDR3 reads TGCGCCAGCAGTCACGGGGACAGTACCAAAAACATTCAGTACTTC. This chain joins TRBV5-1 and TRBJ2-4; 7 nucleotides agree with TRBD1. This CDR3 region has 15 residues. In germline, CDR1 is SGHRS, CDR2 YFSETQ. After removal of 5 bases from V and 2 bases from J, the junction contained 7 bases not matched to a gene.

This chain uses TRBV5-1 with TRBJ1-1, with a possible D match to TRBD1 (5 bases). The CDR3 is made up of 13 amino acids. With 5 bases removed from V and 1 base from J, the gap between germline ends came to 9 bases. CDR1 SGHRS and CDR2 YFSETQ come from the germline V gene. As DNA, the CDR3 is TGCGCCAGCAGGGGGGGGTCGAACACTGAAGCTTTCTTT. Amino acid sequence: CASRGGSNTEAFF. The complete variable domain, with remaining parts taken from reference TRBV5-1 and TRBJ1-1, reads KAGVTQTPRYLIKTRGQQVTLSCSPISGHRSVSWYQQTPGQGLQFLFEYFSETQRNKGNFPGRFSGRQFSNSRSEMNVSTLELGDSALYLCASRGGSNTEAFFGQGTRLTVV.